The rows below give T cell receptor beta chains drawn from one sample of a study of shared clonotypes between healthy human individuals. The method was immunoSEQ multiplex PCR; TCRdb's version includes in-frame clones alone and lacks a portion of them. Among about 1,500,000 clones listed, approximately 96% were seen once. Sequencing input: naive CD4+ T cells sorted from blood. Every receptor here comes from a man aged 25-45 years in good health. Both conserved end residues are part of each CDR3. D genes are given only for firm matches. Clone size is shown for a subset of rows, as once, few, many or a class of expanded clone.

v_call	j_call	clone_size	d_call	cdr3_aa	cdr3_nt
TRBV4-1	TRBJ1-1	NA	TRBD1	CASSQVSRGSWNTEAFF	TGCGCCAGCAGCCAAGTGAGCAGGGGGAGTTGGAACACTGAAGCTTTCTTT
TRBV5-1	TRBJ1-1	NA	TRBD1	CASSSWGQGVGGTEAFF	TGCGCCAGCAGCTCTTGGGGCCAGGGGGTTGGAGGCACTGAAGCTTTCTTT
TRBV5-1	TRBJ2-7	once	NA	CASRLSGAYEQYF	TGCGCCAGCAGATTATCGGGAGCCTACGAGCAGTACTTC
TRBV19	TRBJ2-1	NA	NA	CASSTGHNEQFF	TGTGCCAGTAGTACGGGGCACAATGAGCAGTTCTTC
TRBV5-1	TRBJ1-4	NA	NA	CASSSDGSTNEKLFF	TGCGCCAGCAGCTCCGACGGCTCAACTAATGAAAAACTGTTTTTT
TRBV5-4	TRBJ2-5	NA	TRBD1	CASSLYRGRGQQTQYF	TGTGCCAGCAGCTTGTACCGGGGCAGGGGGCAACAGACCCAGTACTTC
TRBV5-1	TRBJ1-1	NA	NA	CASSLFLNTEAFF	TGCGCCAGCAGCCTTTTTCTGAACACTGAAGCTTTCTTT
TRBV6-1	TRBJ1-4	NA	NA	CASSDTGSRVYEKLFF	TGTGCCAGCAGTGATACAGGGAGTCGGGTCTATGAAAAACTGTTTTTT
TRBV27	TRBJ1-1	once	NA	CASRNPRPTGNTEAFF	TGTGCCAGCAGGAACCCCAGACCGACAGGTAACACTGAAGCTTTCTTT
TRBV15	TRBJ2-5	once	TRBD2	CATSPGAGGPETQYF	TGTGCCACCAGCCCGGGGGCGGGAGGGCCGGAGACCCAGTACTTC
TRBV5-4	TRBJ2-3	NA	NA	CASSLEFRLSTDTQYF	TGTGCCAGCAGCTTGGAATTCCGACTTAGCACAGATACGCAGTATTTT
TRBV27	TRBJ1-5	once	TRBD1	CASSVGNAPGQGNQPQHF	TGTGCCAGCAGTGTAGGAAACGCACCGGGACAGGGCAATCAGCCCCAGCATTTT
TRBV7-9	TRBJ2-2	NA	NA	CASSRGRNTGELFF	TGTGCCAGCAGTCGAGGACGGAACACCGGGGAGCTGTTTTTT
TRBV7-3	TRBJ2-2	NA	NA	CASSSVGALVPSSDTGELFF	TGTGCCAGCAGCTCCGTTGGTGCCCTAGTTCCGAGCAGCGACACCGGGGAGCTGTTTTTT
TRBV7-6	TRBJ2-3	NA	NA	CASSSAGLPSTDTQYF	TGTGCCAGCAGCTCTGCGGGACTCCCTAGCACAGATACGCAGTATTTT
TRBV29-1	TRBJ1-1	NA	NA	CSVGLRQAVNTEAFF	TGCAGCGTTGGACTAAGACAGGCAGTGAACACTGAAGCTTTCTTT
TRBV6-5	TRBJ2-7	NA	NA	CASSYLGPAHYGQYF	TGTGCCAGCAGTTATTTAGGACCAGCCCATTACGGGCAGTACTTC
TRBV5-1	TRBJ2-3	NA	TRBD2	CASSFLAGTTDTQYF	TGCGCCAGCAGCTTCCTAGCGGGGACCACAGATACGCAGTATTTT
TRBV7-6	TRBJ2-3	NA	NA	CASSLGAGTDTQYF	TGTGCCAGCAGCTTAGGGGCGGGCACAGATACGCAGTATTTT
TRBV5-4	TRBJ2-7	once	NA	CASSLGARDGKEQYF	TGTGCCAGCAGCTTGGGGGCCCGGGACGGGAAAGAGCAGTACTTC
TRBV10-3	TRBJ2-1	NA	NA	CAITPGSSYNEQFF	TGTGCCATCACCCCGGGGTCCTCCTACAATGAGCAGTTCTTC
TRBV18	TRBJ1-2	NA	NA	CASSALQGLYGYTF	TGTGCCAGCTCGGCCTTACAGGGACTCTATGGCTACACCTTC
TRBV19	TRBJ2-3	NA	TRBD1	CASSHDRADPQYF	TGTGCCAGTAGCCACGACAGGGCGGATCCACAGTATTTT
TRBV11-2	TRBJ2-1	NA	NA	CASNTQGPYNEQFF	TGTGCCAGCAACACCCAGGGCCCCTACAATGAGCAGTTCTTC
TRBV11-2	TRBJ2-2	NA	NA	CASSLVSPRGRDLTGELFF	TGTGCCAGCAGCTTAGTATCCCCTAGAGGCCGAGACCTGACCGGGGAGCTGTTTTTT
TRBV4-3	TRBJ2-5	NA	TRBD2	CASSQDPTSSQYF	TGCGCCAGCAGCCAAGATCCGACTAGCTCCCAGTACTTC
TRBV10-3	TRBJ2-2	NA	NA	CAISVSSGELFF	TGTGCCATCAGTGTCTCGTCCGGGGAGCTGTTTTTT
TRBV5-4	TRBJ2-5	NA	TRBD2	CASSLGGREEETQYF	TGTGCCAGCAGCTTGGGCGGGAGGGAGGAAGAGACCCAGTACTTC
TRBV5-4	TRBJ2-7	NA	NA	CASSLGNSYEQYF	TGTGCCAGCAGCTTGGGGAACAGCTACGAGCAGTACTTC
TRBV5-1	TRBJ2-1	NA	TRBD2	CASRPQRDSYNEQFF	TGCGCCAGCAGACCCCAGCGGGACTCCTACAATGAGCAGTTCTTC
TRBV27	TRBJ2-3	once	TRBD1	CASSLFPIPGQGTDTQYF	TGTGCCAGCAGTTTATTCCCCATTCCAGGACAGGGCACAGATACGCAGTATTTT
TRBV6-6	TRBJ2-5	NA	NA	CTSSLLDTTDQETQYF	TGTACCAGCAGTTTACTTGATACGACAGATCAAGAGACCCAGTACTTC
TRBV14	TRBJ2-7	NA	NA	CASSQQQGRTYEQYF	TGTGCCAGCAGCCAGCAACAGGGGAGGACCTACGAGCAGTACTTC
TRBV18	TRBJ2-1	NA	NA	CASSLGPRGEQFF	TGTGCCAGCTCACTGGGGCCGCGAGGTGAGCAGTTCTTC
TRBV28	TRBJ2-5	once	TRBD1	CASRAQGRETQYF	TGTGCCAGCAGGGCACAGGGGCGGGAGACCCAGTACTTC
TRBV5-1	TRBJ2-3	NA	NA	CASSFGLADSTDTQYF	TGCGCCAGCAGCTTTGGGTTAGCGGACAGCACAGATACGCAGTATTTT
TRBV19	TRBJ2-1	NA	TRBD2	CASSMTSHPDNEQFF	TGTGCCAGTAGTATGACTAGCCACCCTGACAATGAGCAGTTCTTC
TRBV6-5	TRBJ1-2	NA	NA	CASSSRDYGYTF	TGTGCCAGCAGTTCCAGGGACTATGGCTACACCTTC
TRBV29-1	TRBJ2-2	NA	NA	CSVGGGPTGELFF	TGCAGCGTTGGGGGCGGCCCAACCGGGGAGCTGTTTTTT
TRBV9	TRBJ2-1	NA	NA	CASSTNFQRVNEQFF	TGTGCCAGCAGCACCAATTTTCAAAGGGTCAATGAGCAGTTCTTC
TRBV7-9	TRBJ2-2	NA	TRBD1	CASSLFIGGATNTGELFF	TGTGCCAGCAGCTTATTTATAGGGGGCGCGACGAACACCGGGGAGCTGTTTTTT
TRBV5-5	TRBJ2-7	NA	NA	CASSWTRGVYEQYF	TGTGCCAGCAGCTGGACCAGGGGTGTCTACGAGCAGTACTTC
TRBV6-5	TRBJ2-3	NA	TRBD2	CASLAGGSDTQYF	TGTGCCAGTCTAGCGGGAGGGTCAGATACGCAGTATTTT
TRBV5-4	TRBJ2-7	NA	TRBD2	CASSRWTSPQEYEQYF	TGTGCCAGCAGCCGTTGGACTAGCCCACAAGAATACGAGCAGTACTTC
TRBV7-2	TRBJ2-7	NA	NA	CASSLGRAQGISEQYF	TGTGCCAGCAGCTTAGGTAGGGCGCAGGGTATATCCGAGCAGTACTTC
TRBV28	TRBJ1-5	once	NA	CASSLVGRNQPQHF	TGTGCCAGCAGTTTAGTTGGCCGCAATCAGCCCCAGCATTTT
TRBV28	TRBJ1-1	NA	NA	CASSLSWPANTEAFF	TGTGCCAGCAGTTTGTCATGGCCAGCGAACACTGAAGCTTTCTTT
TRBV29-1	TRBJ1-1	NA	TRBD1	CSVTGVLNTEAFF	TGCAGCGTCACAGGGGTATTGAACACTGAAGCTTTCTTT
TRBV6-5	TRBJ2-5	NA	TRBD1	CASTHRGETQYF	TGTGCCAGCACCCACAGGGGAGAGACCCAGTACTTC
TRBV4-2	TRBJ2-7	once	NA	CASSQGGVVYEQYF	TGTGCCAGCAGCCAAGGGGGGGTAGTCTACGAGCAGTACTTC
TRBV7-7	TRBJ2-6	NA	NA	CASSHAPGLRAGANVLTF	TGTGCCAGCAGCCACGCTCCCGGGTTGCGTGCTGGGGCCAACGTCCTGACTTTC
TRBV7-9	TRBJ1-1	NA	NA	CASSQRGTQIPEAFF	TGTGCCAGCAGTCAAAGGGGTACGCAGATACCTGAAGCTTTCTTT
TRBV10-3	TRBJ2-2	NA	TRBD1	CAIRPGQGNTGELFF	TGTGCCATCAGGCCGGGACAGGGCAACACCGGGGAGCTGTTTTTT
TRBV4-3	TRBJ1-4	NA	NA	CASSQDLQRLNEKLFF	TGCGCCAGCAGCCAAGATTTACAGCGCCTGAATGAAAAACTGTTTTTT
TRBV7-2	TRBJ1-2	NA	NA	CASSLDQATNGYTF	TGTGCCAGCAGCTTAGACCAGGCTACGAATGGCTACACCTTC
TRBV7-2	TRBJ2-2	NA	NA	CASSLARGVTGELFF	TGTGCCAGCAGCTTAGCCAGGGGGGTAACCGGGGAGCTGTTTTTT
TRBV5-5	TRBJ2-7	NA	TRBD1	CASSLPRSGTDAYEQYF	TGTGCCAGCAGCTTGCCCCGCTCCGGGACAGACGCCTACGAGCAGTACTTC
TRBV9	TRBJ2-1	NA	TRBD2	CASSAQTSGTYNEQFF	TGTGCCAGCAGCGCCCAGACTAGCGGGACCTACAATGAGCAGTTCTTC
TRBV2	TRBJ2-7	NA	NA	CASSEKFPYEQYF	TGTGCCAGCAGTGAGAAGTTTCCCTACGAGCAGTACTTC
TRBV21-1	TRBJ2-7	once	NA	CASSRTAPGLGGAPTYEQYF	TGTGCCAGCAGCAGGACCGCCCCCGGACTAGGAGGAGCCCCAACCTACGAGCAGTACTTC